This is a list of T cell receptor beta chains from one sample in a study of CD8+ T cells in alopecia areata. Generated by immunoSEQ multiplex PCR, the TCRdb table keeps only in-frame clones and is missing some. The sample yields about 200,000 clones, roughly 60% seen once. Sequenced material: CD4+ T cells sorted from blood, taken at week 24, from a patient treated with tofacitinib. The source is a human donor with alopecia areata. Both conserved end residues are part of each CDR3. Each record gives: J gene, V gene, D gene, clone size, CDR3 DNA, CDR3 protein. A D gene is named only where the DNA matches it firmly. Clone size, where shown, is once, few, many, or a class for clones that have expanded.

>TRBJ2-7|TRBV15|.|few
TGTGCCACCAGCAGAGATTTTTCGACAGTTAACGAGCAGTACTTC
CATSRDFSTVNEQYF
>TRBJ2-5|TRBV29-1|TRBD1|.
TGCAGCGTTGAATTGGCCGGGACAGGGGGGCAAGAGACCCAGTACTTC
CSVELAGTGGQETQYF
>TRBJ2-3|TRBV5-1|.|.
TGCGCCAGCAGCGGCTATAGCACAGATACGCAGTATTTT
CASSGYSTDTQYF
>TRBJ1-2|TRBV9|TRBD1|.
TGTGCCAGCAGCGCTGGGACAGGGGAAGCTAACTATGGCTACACCTTC
CASSAGTGEANYGYTF
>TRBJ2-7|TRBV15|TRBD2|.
TGTGCCACCAGCAGAGAGGACCTAGCGGTCTACGAGCAGTACTTC
CATSREDLAVYEQYF
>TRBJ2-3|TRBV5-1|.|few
TGCGCCAGCAGCTTGGACAGGGAAAATACGCAGTATTTT
CASSLDRENTQYF
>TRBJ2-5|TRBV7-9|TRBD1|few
TGTGCCAGCAGCTTAGCGGGACAGGGGAAGACCCAGTACTTC
CASSLAGQGKTQYF
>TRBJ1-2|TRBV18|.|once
TGTGCCAGCTCACTTATGACTCAAGCTAACTATGGCTACACCTTC
CASSLMTQANYGYTF
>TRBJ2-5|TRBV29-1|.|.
TGCAGCGTTGAGAAGGGCACCGAGACCCAGTACTTC
CSVEKGTETQYF
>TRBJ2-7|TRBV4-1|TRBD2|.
TGCGCCAGCAGCCAAGCCTCAGGGACTAGCGGGGTTACCTACGAGCAGTACTTC
CASSQASGTSGVTYEQYF
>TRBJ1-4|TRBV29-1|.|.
TGCAGCGCCTTATATGAAAAACTGTTTTTT
CSALYEKLFF
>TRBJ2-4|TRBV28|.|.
TGTGCCAGCAGTCCGATAAGAAGTGCCAAAAACATTCAGTACTTC
CASSPIRSAKNIQYF
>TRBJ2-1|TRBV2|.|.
TGTGCCAGCCGGGAATACAATGAGCAGTTCTTC
CASREYNEQFF
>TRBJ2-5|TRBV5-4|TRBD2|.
TGTGCCAGCAGCAAGGGGGCTAGCGGGGGTGAAGAGACCCAGTACTTC
CASSKGASGGEETQYF
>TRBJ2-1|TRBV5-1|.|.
TGCGCCAGCAGCTGGGCCGGGACAACAGACTCCTACAATGAGCAGTTCTTC
CASSWAGTTDSYNEQFF
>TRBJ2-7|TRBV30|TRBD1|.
TGTGCCTGGACAGGGGGCGCACTAGTCGAGCAGTACTTC
CAWTGGALVEQYF
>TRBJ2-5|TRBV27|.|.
TGTGCCAGCAGTTTAAGAAGAGAGAGAGAGACCCAGTACTTC
CASSLRRERETQYF
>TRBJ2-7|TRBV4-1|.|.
TGCGCCAGCAGCCTCGATTACTTCTACGAGCAGTACTTC
CASSLDYFYEQYF
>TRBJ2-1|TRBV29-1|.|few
TGCAGCGTTGGGGGGAGTTACTACAATGAGCAGTTCTTC
CSVGGSYYNEQFF
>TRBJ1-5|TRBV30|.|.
TGTGCCTGGAGTGTACCGCGAGTGAGGGGGGATAGCAATCAGCCCCAGCATTTT
CAWSVPRVRGDSNQPQHF
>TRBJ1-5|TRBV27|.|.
TGTGCCAGCAGTTCCCGCTCGGGGCTCAATCAGCCCCAGCATTTT
CASSSRSGLNQPQHF
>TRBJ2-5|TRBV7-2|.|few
TGTGCCAGCAGCTTACAGCCTACCCAAGGGGACCAGTACTTC
CASSLQPTQGDQYF
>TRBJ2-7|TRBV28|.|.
TGTGCCAGCCGTGATTCTAACTACGAGCAGTACTTC
CASRDSNYEQYF
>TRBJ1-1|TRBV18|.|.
TGTGCCAGCTCACCACTTGCGGGGGTTAACACTGAAGCTTTCTTT
CASSPLAGVNTEAFF
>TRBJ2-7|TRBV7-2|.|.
TGTGCCAGCAGCTTAGACCAGAATATGCAGTACTTC
CASSLDQNMQYF
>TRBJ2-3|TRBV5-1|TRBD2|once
TGCGCCAGCAGCTTTGCCGGACTAGCGGCCGAGACAGATACGCAGTATTTT
CASSFAGLAAETDTQYF
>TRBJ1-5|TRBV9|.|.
TGTGCCAGCAGCGTAGGTGGAGCGTATAGCAATCAGCCCCAGCATTTT
CASSVGGAYSNQPQHF
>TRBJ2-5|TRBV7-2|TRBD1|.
TGTGCCAGCAGCTTAGGGGACAGGGTACAAGAGACCCAGTACTTC
CASSLGDRVQETQYF
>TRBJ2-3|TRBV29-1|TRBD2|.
TGCAGCGTTGCCTCGCGGGAGTCTGGGGATACGCAGTATTTT
CSVASRESGDTQYF
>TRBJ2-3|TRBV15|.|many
TGTGCCACCAGCAGGGCCCCACTAACGCACGGCACAGATACGCAGTATTTT
CATSRAPLTHGTDTQYF
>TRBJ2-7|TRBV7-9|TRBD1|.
TGTGCCAGCAGCTTAGTGGGGACAGGGGGAAACGAGCAGTACTTC
CASSLVGTGGNEQYF
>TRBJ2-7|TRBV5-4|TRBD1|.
TGTGCCAGCAGCCCGAGGACAGGGATGTACGAGCAGTACTTC
CASSPRTGMYEQYF
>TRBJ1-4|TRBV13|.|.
TGTGCCAGCAGCTTCGGACGGATTAATGAAAAACTGTTTTTT
CASSFGRINEKLFF
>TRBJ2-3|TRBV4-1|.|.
TGCGCCAGCAGCCAAGAGCGGGGAGCGCAGTATTTT
CASSQERGAQYF
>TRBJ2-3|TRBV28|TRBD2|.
TGTGCCAGCGTTCTAAGCGGGAGTGGGGATACGCAGTATTTT
CASVLSGSGDTQYF
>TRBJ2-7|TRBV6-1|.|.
TGTGCCAGCAGCCTTCTTCACGAGCAGTACTTC
CASSLLHEQYF
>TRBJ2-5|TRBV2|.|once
TGTGCCAGCGGCGGGGGCCCTGGGTTGGCCCAGTACTTC
CASGGGPGLAQYF
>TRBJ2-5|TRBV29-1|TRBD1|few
TGCAGTGCTAGACAGGGGGCCGGAGAGACCCAGTACTTC
CSARQGAGETQYF
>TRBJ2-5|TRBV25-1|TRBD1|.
TGTGCCAGCAGTGAGGGACAGGACCAAGAGACCCAGTACTTC
CASSEGQDQETQYF
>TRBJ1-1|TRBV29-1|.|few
TGCAGCGTTAGCATACGATCGGCGAACACTGAAGCTTTCTTT
CSVSIRSANTEAFF
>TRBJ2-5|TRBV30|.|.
TGTGCCTTTGGATCCCAAGAGACCCAGTACTTC
CAFGSQETQYF
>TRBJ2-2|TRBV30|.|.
TGTGCCTCCTCGGGACTTCACACCGGGGAGCTGTTTTTT
CASSGLHTGELFF
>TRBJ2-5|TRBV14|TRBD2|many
TGTGCCAGCAGCCGCGGGGGGCCCCGACAAGAGACCCAGTACTTC
CASSRGGPRQETQYF
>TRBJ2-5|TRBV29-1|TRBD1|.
TGCAGCGTTGAAAGGGGTTCGACAGGGGCTGGCCCCCAAGAGACCCAGTACTTC
CSVERGSTGAGPQETQYF
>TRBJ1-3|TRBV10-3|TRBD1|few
TGTGCCATCAGTCTGGACAGGGGAGATGGAAACACCATATATTTT
CAISLDRGDGNTIYF
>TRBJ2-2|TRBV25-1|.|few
TGTGCCAGCAGCCCGCGACGAGGGGGATCCGGGGAGCTGTTTTTT
CASSPRRGGSGELFF
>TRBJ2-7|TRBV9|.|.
TGTGCCAGCAGCGTAGAAGGAGGGGGCTTAACCTACGAGCAGTACTTC
CASSVEGGGLTYEQYF
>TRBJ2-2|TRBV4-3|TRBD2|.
TGCGCCAGCAGCCAAGAAGCGCTAGCGGGACGAAACACCGGGGAGCTGTTTTTT
CASSQEALAGRNTGELFF
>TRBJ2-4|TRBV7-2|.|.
TGTGCCAGCAGCTCGAAGGTTAGGTCATGGGACAAAAACATTCAGTACTTC
CASSSKVRSWDKNIQYF